This T cell receptor beta chain was captured by sequencing in a study of blood T cells in healthy people across ages. Broader study findings: A roughly linear age-dependent decrease characterized TCR beta diversity per million T cells. Higher diversity, along with more naive CD4+ cells, distinguished long-lived donors from aged donors.

This CDR3 region has 17 residues. In germline, CDR1 is SGHRS, CDR2 YFSETQ. The second PCR ran about 6 to 12 cycles with a sample-barcoded 5' primer and J-beta primers. In TCRdb, the 5' RACE reads were re-called with MiXCR into one record per CDR3 protein. The data hold 800,000 to 950,000 distinct CDR3 sequences, with 25% to 30% observed a single time. For this clonotype: Its cognate antigen is unknown. This may stem from a read error, because a much larger clone lies one nucleotide away.

The same specimen was also included in a second study, on T cells of mothers and their children. As reported in that work: The authors used all extracted RNA for cDNA synthesis, at about 1.6 ug per 15 ul. Every mother supplied over 9.5 million TCR beta CDR3 reads and every child about 3 million.

This sequence joins TRBV5-1 and TRBJ2-1; D is unclear. The sequenced sample consisted of blood. The source of this sequence is a woman aged 40 to 50 in good health. The CDR3 sequence: CTSSQLAGSISNNEQFF. Here the CDR3 DNA reads TGCACCAGCAGCCAGTTGGCCGGGTCTATCTCTAACAATGAGCAGTTCTTC.